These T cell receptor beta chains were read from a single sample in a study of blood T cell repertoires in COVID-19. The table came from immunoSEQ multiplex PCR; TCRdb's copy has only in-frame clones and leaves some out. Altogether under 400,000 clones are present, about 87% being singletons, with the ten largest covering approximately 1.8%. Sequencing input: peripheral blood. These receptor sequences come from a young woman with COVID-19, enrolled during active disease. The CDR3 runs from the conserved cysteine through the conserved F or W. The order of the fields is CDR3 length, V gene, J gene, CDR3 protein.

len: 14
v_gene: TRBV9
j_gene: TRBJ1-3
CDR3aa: CASSVAGGGNTIYF

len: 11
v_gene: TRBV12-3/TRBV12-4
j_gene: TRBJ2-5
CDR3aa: CASRRGETQYF

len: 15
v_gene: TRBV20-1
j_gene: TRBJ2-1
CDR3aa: CSASRLKGTANEQFF

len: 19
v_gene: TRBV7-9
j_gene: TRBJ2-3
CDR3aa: CASSPWGGDPSSSTDTQYF

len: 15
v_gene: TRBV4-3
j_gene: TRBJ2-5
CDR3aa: CASSQGSGTLETQYF

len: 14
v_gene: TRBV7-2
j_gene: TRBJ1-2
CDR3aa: CASSSTGGAYGYTF

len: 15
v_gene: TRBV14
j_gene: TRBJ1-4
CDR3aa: CASSQGKGAKEKLFF

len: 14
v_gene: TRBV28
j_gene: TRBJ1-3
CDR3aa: CASSPGGRGNTIYF

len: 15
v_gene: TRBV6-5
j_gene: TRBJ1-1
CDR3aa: CASSLNGGDYTEAFF

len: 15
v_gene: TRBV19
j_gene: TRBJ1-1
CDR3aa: CASSGPGQPSNEAFF

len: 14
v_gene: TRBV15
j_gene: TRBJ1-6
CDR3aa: CATSRGKPESPLHF

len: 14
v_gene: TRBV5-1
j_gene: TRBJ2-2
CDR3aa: CASSPAGNTGELFF

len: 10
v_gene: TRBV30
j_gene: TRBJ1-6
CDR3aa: CACQQGHLHF

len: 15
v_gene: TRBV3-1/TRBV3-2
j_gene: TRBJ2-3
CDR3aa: CASSQKDIHTDTQYF

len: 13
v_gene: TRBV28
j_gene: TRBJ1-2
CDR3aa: CASRIGTHNGYTF

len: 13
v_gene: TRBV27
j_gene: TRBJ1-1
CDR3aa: CASREGQALEAFF

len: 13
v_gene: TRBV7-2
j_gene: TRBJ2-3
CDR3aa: CASSVPSTDTQYF

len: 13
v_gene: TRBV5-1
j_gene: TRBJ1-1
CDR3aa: CASSVTGGTEAFF

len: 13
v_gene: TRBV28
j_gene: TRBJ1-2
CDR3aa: CASSLEQNYGYTF

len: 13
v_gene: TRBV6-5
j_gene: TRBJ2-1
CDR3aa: CASSYKDSNEQFF

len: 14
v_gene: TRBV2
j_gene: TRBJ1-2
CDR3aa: CASSGDTLYYGYTF

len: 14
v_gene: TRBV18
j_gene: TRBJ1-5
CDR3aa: CASSRGQGHQPQHF

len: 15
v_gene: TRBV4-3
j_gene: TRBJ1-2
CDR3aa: CASSQDYQVNYGYTF

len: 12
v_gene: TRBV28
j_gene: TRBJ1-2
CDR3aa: CASSRGGYGYTF

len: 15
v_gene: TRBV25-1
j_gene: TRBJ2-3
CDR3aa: CASSRLAGGSDTQYF

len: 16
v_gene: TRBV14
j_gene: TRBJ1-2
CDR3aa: CASSPRGLGMNYGYTF

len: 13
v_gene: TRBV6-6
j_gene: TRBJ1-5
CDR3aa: CASSLSRNQPQHF

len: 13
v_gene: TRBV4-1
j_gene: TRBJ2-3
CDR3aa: CASSQVGLDTQYF

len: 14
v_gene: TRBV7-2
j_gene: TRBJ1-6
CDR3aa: CASSLALSGRSLHF

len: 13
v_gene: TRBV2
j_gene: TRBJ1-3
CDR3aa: CASSARSGNTIYF

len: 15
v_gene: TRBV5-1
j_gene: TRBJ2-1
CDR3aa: CASSLDSQLINEQFF

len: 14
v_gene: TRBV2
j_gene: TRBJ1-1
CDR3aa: CASSGTGGDTEAFF

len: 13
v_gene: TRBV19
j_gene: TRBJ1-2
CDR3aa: CASRGTGGDGYTF

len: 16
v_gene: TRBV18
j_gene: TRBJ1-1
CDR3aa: CASSQGLSGGNTEAFF

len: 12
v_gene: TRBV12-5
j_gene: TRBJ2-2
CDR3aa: CASGLYGGELFF

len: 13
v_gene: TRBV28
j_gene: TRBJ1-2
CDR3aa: CASTRQGVYGYTF

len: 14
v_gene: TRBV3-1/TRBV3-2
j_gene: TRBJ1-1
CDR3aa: CASSQEFPGKGAFF

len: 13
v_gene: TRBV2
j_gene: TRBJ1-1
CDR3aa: CASRRGQGAEAFF

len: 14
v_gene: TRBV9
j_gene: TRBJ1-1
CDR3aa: CASSVLVRNTEAFF

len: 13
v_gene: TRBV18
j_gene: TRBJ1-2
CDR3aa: CASSYPGNYGYTF